The subject of this entry is one T cell receptor (beta chain). Trimming took off 1 base at V and 5 bases at J, with 15 bases between the two ends. The germline V gene has CDR1 SGHRS and CDR2 YFSETQ. This CDR3 is 16 amino acids long. This record comes from a study of cytomegalovirus exposure and HLA in healthy donors. 13 Jbeta primers and 60 Vbeta primers were used for the PCR. Clones were sequenced by immunoSEQ multiplex PCR, and TCRdb holds only the in-frame ones, with some missing. The sample holds around 100,000 clones, about 80% seen once. The receptor comes from a female donor in good health and CMV-seropositive. The chain recombines TRBV5-1 with TRBJ2-2, with a weak D call TRBD1 (6 bases). The sequenced sample consisted of PBMCs. The CDR3, as DNA: TGCGCCAGCAGCTTGAGGGCAGGGGTGCGAACCGGGGAGCTGTTTTTT. Its protein product is CASSLRAGVRTGELFF. The full variable domain, completed using reference TRBV5-1 and TRBJ2-2, is KAGVTQTPRYLIKTRGQQVTLSCSPISGHRSVSWYQQTPGQGLQFLFEYFSETQRNKGNFPGRFSGRQFSNSRSEMNVSTLELGDSALYLCASSLRAGVRTGELFFGEGSRLTVL.